The 31 T cell receptor beta chains below all came from one sample that was sequenced in a study of PD-L1 blockade in urothelial cancer. Time point here: peripheral blood 6 weeks after treatment start. Using immunoSEQ multiplex PCR, the repertoire was profiled, and TCRdb retains in-frame clones only, with some absent. Among under 70,000 clones listed, around nine tenths were seen once. This material consisted of PBMCs, taken around atezolizumab (anti-PD-L1) treatment. The source is a man aged 55 to 69 with urothelial cancer.

This rearrangement joins TRBV19 to TRBJ1-1; 9 bases are a match to TRBD1. V dropped 7 bases and J dropped 2; count of bases not matched to a gene: 5. There are 14 residues in the CDR3. Germline V lookup: CDR1 LNHDA, CDR2 SQIVND (reference sequence). The CDR3 nucleotides are TGTGCCAGTACACGGGGACAGGGCAACACTGAAGCTTTCTTT. This gives the protein CASTRGQGNTEAFF.

The chain carries TRBV5-1 and TRBJ1-2; TRBD1 matches 7 bases. The germline V gene has CDR1 SGHRS and CDR2 YFSETQ. V shed 0 bases, J shed 7 bases, and the junction held 15 bases outside the gene matches. The CDR3 loop spans 17 amino acids. CDR3 protein: CASSLEGTGVADGGYTF. The CDR3 DNA sequence: TGCGCCAGCAGCTTGGAAGGTACAGGGGTGGCTGACGGTGGCTACACCTTC.

The chain uses TRBV7-6 and TRBJ1-1, with a tentative D call TRBD1 (5 bases). The CDR3 length is 15 residues. The V gene lost 2 bases and the J gene lost 2 bases, with 12 bases spanning the gap. Germline V gene sequence: CDR1 SGHVS, CDR2 FNYEAQ. CDR3: CASSLLGGGNTEAFF. CDR3 DNA: TGTGCCAGCAGCTTACTCGGGGGGGGAAACACTGAAGCTTTCTTT.

V gene TRBV27 combines with J gene TRBJ1-2, with 11 bases fitting TRBD1. CDR1 and CDR2 (germline): MNHEY, SMNVEV (reference sequence). Trimming cost V 3 bases and J 10 bases; bases outside gene matches: 4. This CDR3 is 13 amino acids long. The CDR3 here is CASSFRTGGDYTF. CDR3 DNA sequence: TGTGCCAGCAGTTTCCGGACAGGGGGCGACTACACCTTC.

DNA of the CDR3: TGTGCCAGCAGCTTAGGTCGAGCGACTAACCTCCCGTTAAAGGATGAGCAGTTCTTC. It is translated as CASSLGRATNLPLKDEQFF. The chain links TRBV7-8 to TRBJ2-1; TRBD2 is a possible D gene (5 bases). The V gene's germline CDR1 is SGHVS and CDR2 FQNEAQ. This CDR3 is built from 19 residues. Between the trimmed V and J ends, which lost 1 base and 8 bases, there was a span of 27 bases. The full variable domain, completed using reference TRBV7-8 and TRBJ2-1, is GAGVSQSPRYKVAKRGQDVALRCDPISGHVSLFWYQQALGQGPEFLTYFQNEAQLDKSGLPSDRFFAERPEGSVSTLKIQRTQQEDSAVYLCASSLGRATNLPLKDEQFFGPGTRLTVL.

V is TRBV18 and J is TRBJ1-1, with TRBD1 as a possible D gene (6 bases). Trimming removed 2 bases at V and 1 base at J, with 17 bases between. Germline V gives CDR1 KGHSH, CDR2 LQKENI. This CDR3 comprises 17 residues. The CDR3: CASSPIRSWTANTEAFF. CDR3 DNA sequence: TGTGCCAGCTCACCAATTAGAAGTTGGACAGCGAACACTGAAGCTTTCTTT.

The CDR3 sequence is CATLSDFQETQYF. In DNA, the CDR3 is TGTGCCACCCTTTCGGACTTTCAAGAGACCCAGTACTTC. The V gene is TRBV6-1, the J gene TRBJ2-5; D possibly corresponds to TRBD2 (5 bases). The CDR3 totals 13 residues. The V and J ends lost 10 bases and 2 bases respectively, with 14 bases between them. CDR1 is MNHNS and CDR2 is SASEGT in the germline V gene.

The V gene is TRBV4-1, the J gene TRBJ1-4; 7 bases match TRBD1. The CDR3 runs 15 residues. Germline V CDR1 and CDR2: MGHRA, YSYEKL. With V trimmed by 2 bases and J by 4 bases, 4 bases remained unmatched. This CDR3 is CASSQTGADNEKLFF. DNA of the CDR3: TGCGCCAGCAGCCAAACAGGGGCTGATAATGAAAAACTGTTTTTT.

V gene TRBV19 combines with J gene TRBJ2-7; a weak D match, TRBD1 (7 bases). Trimming took 4 bases from V and 4 from J, leaving 11 bases between them. Germline CDR1 LNHDA, CDR2 SQIVND (reference sequence). The CDR3 contains 13 residues. This CDR3 is CASSSGTAYEQYF. CDR3 nucleotides: TGTGCCAGTAGTAGCGGGACAGCATACGAGCAGTACTTC. The full variable domain, rest sourced from reference TRBV19 and TRBJ2-7, is DGGITQSPKYLFRKEGQNVTLSCEQNLNHDAMYWYRQDPGQGLRLIYYSQIVNDFQKGDIAEGYSVSREKKESFPLTVTSAQKNPTAFYLCASSSGTAYEQYFGPGTRLTVT.

The chain employs TRBV19 and TRBJ1-2; D call uncertain. This CDR3 is built from 13 residues. Per germline, CDR1 LNHDA and CDR2 SQIVND (reference sequence). The V and J ends lost 3 bases and 8 bases respectively, with 13 bases between them. The CDR3 spells CASSIQSRGGYTF. The CDR3 coding sequence is TGTGCCAGTAGTATCCAGTCTCGAGGAGGCTACACCTTC.

The chain joins TRBV2 to TRBJ2-7; TRBD1 agrees at 8 bases. Germline V lookup: CDR1 SNHLY, CDR2 FYNNEI. V gave up 7 bases and J gave up 3 bases; unmatched junction bases: 5. The CDR3 length is 13 residues. The CDR3 reads CASMQGAGYEQYF. The CDR3 bases are TGTGCCAGCATGCAGGGGGCGGGCTACGAGCAGTACTTC.

The V gene is TRBV7-9, the J gene TRBJ2-1, with D unclear. The CDR3 is 14 amino acids. CDR1 is SEHNR, CDR2 FQNEAQ, per germline (reference sequence). V dropped 5 bases and J dropped 2 bases, with 10 bases sitting between them. The chain's CDR3 is CASSPEKTYNEQFF. The CDR3, as DNA: TGTGCCAGCAGCCCAGAAAAAACCTACAATGAGCAGTTCTTC.

The chain carries TRBV2 and TRBJ1-1; no clear D. The CDR3 runs to 13 residues. Germline V gene lookup returns CDR1 SNHLY and CDR2 FYNNEI. Trimming stripped 5 bases from V and 1 base from J, with 8 bases between. The DNA for the CDR3 is TGTGCCAGCAGTTCACAGCAGAACACTGAAGCTTTCTTT. It is translated as CASSSQQNTEAFF.

The chain is built from TRBV7-9 and TRBJ1-4; no clear D. Germline V gene sequence: CDR1 SEHNR, CDR2 FQNEAQ (reference sequence). There are 13 residues in the CDR3. V lost 11 bases to trimming and J lost 7 bases, with 17 bases between them. The CDR3 sequence is CASGRSLGEKLFF. Written as DNA, the CDR3 is TGTGCCTCCGGTCGGTCGCTCGGTGAAAAACTGTTTTTT.

The V gene is TRBV9, the J gene TRBJ1-2; possible D gene TRBD1, 6 bases. The CDR3 covers 13 residues. The V gene lost 2 bases and the J gene lost 4 bases, with 9 bases spanning the gap. CDR1 and CDR2 from the germline V gene are SGDLS and YYNGEE. The CDR3, as DNA: TGTGCCAGCAGCGTCCAGGGGACCTATGGCTACACCTTC. Translation gives CASSVQGTYGYTF.

In DNA form, the CDR3 reads TGTGCCAGCAGCTTAGTGACTACACAAGAGACCCAGTACTTC. Amino acids: CASSLVTTQETQYF. The V gene is TRBV7-2, the J gene TRBJ2-5; a weak D match, TRBD2 (5 bases). Trimming took 1 base from V and 2 from J, leaving 8 bases between them. Germline V gene sequence: CDR1 SGHTA, CDR2 FQGNSA. This CDR3 is built from 14 residues.

This clone was seen once. The chain carries TRBV7-9 and TRBJ1-2, with 8 bases fitting TRBD1. From germline, CDR1 is SEHNR and CDR2 FQNEAQ (reference sequence). J was trimmed by 4 bases and V by 0 bases; bases with no gene match: 4. This CDR3 is built from 15 residues. For the CDR3, the DNA is TGTGCCAGCAGCTTAGCACAGGGGGGGGGCTATGGCTACACCTTC. Its translation: CASSLAQGGGYGYTF.

The J gene is TRBJ2-1, the V gene TRBV5-6, with TRBD1 as a possible D gene (6 bases). The V end lost 1 base, the J end lost 4 bases, and 21 bases lay between the germline ends. The CDR3 has 18 residues. The germline V gene encodes CDR1 SGHDT and CDR2 YYEEEE. CDR3 amino acids: CASSLIGLRGTLYNEQFF. DNA of the CDR3: TGTGCCAGCAGCTTGATCGGTCTTAGGGGGACCCTATACAATGAGCAGTTCTTC.

This chain joins TRBV11-2 and TRBJ2-7; tentative D call: TRBD1 (6 bases). Trimming removed 5 bases at V and 3 bases at J, with 14 bases between. The CDR3 length is 14 residues. Germline V lookup: CDR1 SGHAT, CDR2 FQNNGV. CDR3 residues: CASSNPRQDYEQYF. Here the CDR3 DNA reads TGTGCCAGCAGCAACCCCCGACAGGACTACGAGCAGTACTTC.

This clone appeared a few times. V and J are TRBV6-5 and TRBJ1-6; 9 nucleotides align to TRBD1. The CDR3 is 14 amino acids. V was clipped by 6 bases and J by 10 bases; unmatched bases: 7. Germline lookup yields CDR1 MNHEY and CDR2 SVGAGI. The CDR3 bases are TGTGCCAGCAGGAGACAGGGGGAGGCCTCACCCCTCCACTTT. Protein: CASRRQGEASPLHF.

This chain connects TRBV25-1 to TRBJ2-7; 7 positions match TRBD2. The CDR3 contains 14 residues. Per germline, CDR1 MGHDK and CDR2 SYGVNS. The ends lost 0 bases at V and 4 bases at J; junction bases unmatched: 3. Here the CDR3 reads CASSEYGTKYEQYF. In DNA form, the CDR3 reads TGTGCCAGCAGTGAATACGGGACTAAATACGAGCAGTACTTC.

V usage is TRBV15 and J usage is TRBJ2-7, with 7 bases matching TRBD1. This CDR3 spans 15 amino acids. V lost 1 base, J lost 3 bases, and 6 bases stayed unmatched. CDR1 is LNHNV and CDR2 is YYDKDF in the germline V gene (reference sequence). In DNA, the CDR3 is TGTGCCACCAGCAGAGCAGGGGGTTCCGACTACGAGCAGTACTTC. Translated: CATSRAGGSDYEQYF.

The rearrangement joins TRBV30 to TRBJ2-3; 8 bases are shared with TRBD1. The CDR3 runs to 14 residues. Germline V lookup: CDR1 GTSNPN, CDR2 SVGIG (reference sequence). V was pared by 3 bases and J by 3 bases, with 5 bases of the junction left unmatched. CDR3 DNA sequence: TGTGCCTGGAGCCGGGACAGGAAGACAGATACGCAGTATTTT. Its protein product is CAWSRDRKTDTQYF.

The rearrangement uses TRBV6-5 and TRBJ1-3; TRBD1 aligns across 7 bases. This CDR3 is 14 amino acids long. Germline CDR1 MNHEY, CDR2 SVGAGI. V shed 8 bases and J 1 base; nucleotides not matched to a gene: 5. The CDR3 protein is CASGPTGSGNTIYF. The CDR3 DNA reads as TGTGCCAGCGGACCGACAGGGTCTGGAAACACCATATATTTT.

The rearrangement uses TRBV30 and TRBJ2-1; the match to TRBD2 covers 11 bases. Germline assignment: CDR1 GTSNPN and CDR2 SVGIG (reference sequence). V trimming: 2 bases; J trimming: 8 bases; junction bases outside the gene matches: 8. The CDR3 is made up of 15 amino acids. The CDR3 here is CAWSRLAGRPYEQFF. The CDR3, as DNA: TGTGCCTGGAGTCGACTAGCGGGGAGGCCCTATGAGCAGTTCTTC. The full variable domain, its missing parts supplied by reference TRBV30 and TRBJ2-1, is SQTIHQWPATLVQPVGSPLSLECTVEGTSNPNLYWYRQAAGRGLQLLFYSVGIGQISSEVPQNLSASRPQDRQFILSSKKLLLSDSGFYLCAWSRLAGRPYEQFFGPGTRLTVL.

The genes are TRBV18 and TRBJ2-7; TRBD2 matches 10 bases. Germline lookup yields CDR1 KGHSH and CDR2 LQKENI. CDR3 size: 14 residues. J was trimmed by 4 bases and V by 3 bases; bases with no gene match: 3. CDR3 sequence (DNA): TGTGCCAGCTCACCCTCGGGACTAGCGTACGAGCAGTACTTC. Protein: CASSPSGLAYEQYF.

The chain has TRBV2 and TRBJ1-4; TRBD1 matches at 9 bases. J lost 5 bases, V lost 6 bases, and 7 bases had no gene match. Germline assignment: CDR1 SNHLY and CDR2 FYNNEI. This CDR3 spans 15 amino acids. DNA for the CDR3: TGTGCCAGCAGAGAGGACAGGGGCGCCAATGAAAAACTGTTTTTT. This translates into CASREDRGANEKLFF.

The chain uses TRBV7-9 and TRBJ2-7; 11 bases map to TRBD1. J lost 9 bases, V lost 5 bases, and 6 bases had no gene match. Germline V CDR1 and CDR2: SEHNR, FQNEAQ (reference sequence). This CDR3 has 13 residues. The CDR3 here is CASSQGQGASQYF. The CDR3 nucleotides read TGTGCCAGCAGCCAAGGACAGGGGGCTTCGCAGTACTTC.

This sequence joins TRBV19 and TRBJ2-1; 8 nucleotides agree with TRBD1. Germline V gives CDR1 LNHDA, CDR2 SQIVND (reference sequence). V was clipped by 0 bases and J by 9 bases; unmatched bases: 19. This CDR3 spans 19 amino acids. The CDR3 coding sequence is TGTGCCAGTAGTATAGACACAAAAGCCTTCGACAGGGGCGGGTTTGAGCAGTTCTTC. Translated: CASSIDTKAFDRGGFEQFF.

The chain couples TRBV27 to TRBJ1-5; D is unresolved. Germline V gene data show CDR1 as MNHEY and CDR2 as SMNVEV (reference sequence). V was clipped by 3 bases and J by 7 bases, with 13 bases between them. The CDR3 is 14 amino acids. The CDR3: CASSFLDGRQPQHF. CDR3 DNA sequence: TGTGCCAGCAGTTTCTTGGATGGGAGACAGCCCCAGCATTTT.

A note on this clone: A junction end diverges from the germline sequence, so it may reflect a read error. The rearrangement links TRBV11-2 to TRBJ2-1, with TRBD1 identical over 8 bases. The germline V gene encodes CDR1 SGHAT and CDR2 FQNNGV. The CDR3 length is 16 residues. In DNA, the CDR3 is TGTGCCAGCGGCTTACTACCGGGACAGGAGTTCAATGAGCAGTTCTTC. Encoded protein: CASGLLPGQEFNEQFF.